These T cell receptor beta chains were read from a single sample in a study of T cells in Graves' hyperthyroidism and ophthalmopathy. In TCRdb, the multiplex PCR reads were re-called with MiXCR into one record per CDR3 protein. The data show hundreds of thousands of distinct CDR3 sequences, nearly 20% seen once. The sequenced sample was blood. These receptors came from a man in his forties or fifties with Graves' ophthalmopathy. Each CDR3 is given with its conserved first and last residue. The order of the fields is J gene, D gene, V gene, clone size, CDR3 protein, CDR3 DNA. A D gene is named only where the DNA matches it firmly. The size of a clone is reported for some rows only, either as once, few or many, or as a class for expanded clones.

j_gene: TRBJ1-2; d_gene: NA; v_gene: TRBV6-1; abundance: NA; CDR3aa: CASSEVRGTYGYTF; CDR3nt: TGTGCCAGCAGTGAAGTCCGGGGGACCTATGGCTACACCTTC
j_gene: TRBJ2-1; d_gene: NA; v_gene: TRBV14; abundance: few; CDR3aa: CASSQDPRGEQFF; CDR3nt: TGTGCCAGCAGCCAAGATCCGAGGGGTGAGCAGTTCTTC
j_gene: TRBJ2-7; d_gene: TRBD1; v_gene: TRBV27; abundance: few; CDR3aa: CAAARQGRLYEQYF; CDR3nt: TGTGCCGCCGCCCGACAGGGGCGGCTCTACGAGCAGTACTTC
j_gene: TRBJ2-1; d_gene: NA; v_gene: TRBV2; abundance: many; CDR3aa: CASKVGGDTYNEQFF; CDR3nt: TGTGCCAGCAAGGTCGGGGGAGATACCTACAATGAGCAGTTCTTC
j_gene: TRBJ2-7; d_gene: TRBD2; v_gene: TRBV28; abundance: many; CDR3aa: CASSPPTGLGYEQYF; CDR3nt: TGTGCCAGCAGCCCCCCGACGGGACTAGGGTACGAGCAGTACTTC
j_gene: TRBJ2-7; d_gene: NA; v_gene: TRBV5-1; abundance: NA; CDR3aa: CASSSGTGLLAEQYF; CDR3nt: TGCGCCAGCAGCTCGGGTACGGGACTCCTTGCCGAGCAGTACTTC
j_gene: TRBJ1-2; d_gene: NA; v_gene: TRBV15; abundance: many; CDR3aa: CATSRDLRRGTNYGYTF; CDR3nt: TGTGCCACCAGCAGAGACCTACGAAGGGGAACTAACTATGGCTACACCTTC
j_gene: TRBJ1-1; d_gene: NA; v_gene: TRBV20-1; abundance: NA; CDR3aa: CSAIQGLNTEAFF; CDR3nt: TGCAGTGCTATTCAGGGATTGAACACTGAAGCTTTCTTT
j_gene: TRBJ2-1; d_gene: NA; v_gene: TRBV20-1; abundance: many; CDR3aa: CSAQGGEGYNEQFF; CDR3nt: TGCAGTGCTCAGGGCGGAGAGGGATACAATGAGCAGTTCTTC
j_gene: TRBJ2-5; d_gene: TRBD2; v_gene: TRBV29-1; abundance: NA; CDR3aa: CSLGLAGEGETQYF; CDR3nt: TGCAGCCTAGGACTAGCGGGAGAAGGAGAGACCCAGTACTTC
j_gene: TRBJ2-7; d_gene: NA; v_gene: TRBV6-2/TRBV6-3; abundance: many; CDR3aa: CASTQQNEQYF; CDR3nt: TGTGCCAGCACCCAACAGAACGAGCAGTACTTC
j_gene: TRBJ2-7; d_gene: NA; v_gene: TRBV7-8; abundance: many; CDR3aa: CASSSGGSTYEQYF; CDR3nt: TGTGCCAGCAGCTCCGGGGGTTCAACCTACGAGCAGTACTTC
j_gene: TRBJ2-5; d_gene: NA; v_gene: TRBV13; abundance: many; CDR3aa: CASSGRTNSFGETQYF; CDR3nt: TGTGCCAGCAGCGGCCGGACAAACAGTTTCGGAGAGACCCAGTACTTC
j_gene: TRBJ1-1; d_gene: TRBD1; v_gene: TRBV6-1; abundance: few; CDR3aa: CASSEAWTGEAFF; CDR3nt: TGTGCCAGCAGTGAAGCATGGACAGGTGAAGCTTTCTTT
j_gene: TRBJ1-3; d_gene: NA; v_gene: TRBV30; abundance: NA; CDR3aa: CAWSPQWGGNTIYF; CDR3nt: TGTGCCTGGAGTCCGCAGTGGGGTGGAAACACCATATATTTT
j_gene: TRBJ2-1; d_gene: TRBD2; v_gene: TRBV28; abundance: NA; CDR3aa: CASTGAGGLNEQFF; CDR3nt: TGTGCCAGCACCGGTGCGGGAGGGTTAAATGAGCAGTTCTTC
j_gene: TRBJ2-1; d_gene: TRBD2; v_gene: TRBV28; abundance: many; CDR3aa: CASREALNEQFF; CDR3nt: TGTGCCAGCCGGGAGGCGTTAAATGAGCAGTTCTTC
j_gene: TRBJ2-3; d_gene: NA; v_gene: TRBV4-2; abundance: few; CDR3aa: CASSQNLAASTDTQYF; CDR3nt: TGCGCCAGCAGCCAAAATCTAGCAGCTAGCACAGATACGCAGTATTTT
j_gene: TRBJ1-3; d_gene: NA; v_gene: TRBV5-5; abundance: NA; CDR3aa: CASSPVEENTIYF; CDR3nt: TGTGCCAGCAGCCCGGTCGAGGAAAACACCATATATTTT
j_gene: TRBJ2-1; d_gene: TRBD2; v_gene: TRBV9; abundance: few; CDR3aa: CASSGLAGGSYNEQFF; CDR3nt: TGTGCCAGCAGCGGACTAGCGGGGGGCTCCTACAATGAGCAGTTCTTC